A single sample is the source of the 27 T cell receptor beta chains below, sequenced in a study of CD8 T cells in Susac syndrome (dated by TCRdb to 2018 to 2020). Receptor amplification or capture employed the immunoSEQ multiplex PCR assay. RNA was extracted using the RNeasy kit, and roughly 0.5 to 1 microgram was reverse transcribed with random hexamers. Clones were called with MiXCR by TCRdb after fastp trimmed the public reads at Q25, and only in-frame beta chains were retained. Records with the same CDR3 protein are collapsed into one entry carrying the most frequent genes and DNA. This sample comprises more than 150,000 distinct CDR3 sequences, under 97% of them detected only once. The top ten clones comprise 0.075% to 0.1% of the sample. Sequencing was carried out using CD4+ T cells from PBMCs. These receptors were taken from a human donor with Susac syndrome.

This clonotype appeared a single time. The chain carries TRBV12-3 or TRBV12-4 and TRBJ2-7; 9 bases fit TRBD2. Trimming at V came to 4 bases and at J to 2 bases, leaving 6 bases not matched to a gene. CDR3 length: 15 residues. Here the CDR3 reads CASSSLAGRPYEQYF. The CDR3 bases are TGTGCCAGCAGTTCGCTAGCGGGGAGACCCTACGAGCAGTACTTC.

The rearrangement links TRBV3-1 to TRBJ1-1; D uncertain. V shed 4 bases and J shed 2 bases, with 11 bases lying between them. CDR1 LGHDT and CDR2 YNNKEL come from the germline V gene (reference sequence). CDR3 length: 14 residues. The CDR3 bases are TGTGCCAGCAGCCGGGTCCTTCGAAACACTGAAGCTTTCTTT. The encoded protein is CASSRVLRNTEAFF.

The V gene is TRBV29-1, the J gene TRBJ2-3; 7 bases match TRBD1. Per germline, CDR1 SQVTM and CDR2 ANQGSEA. The J segment lost 3 bases and the V segment lost 4 bases, leaving 13 bases of the junction unmatched. The CDR3 totals 16 residues. The CDR3 nucleotides read TGCAGCGTTGCAGGGCAGGGGGTAGGACAGACAGATACGCAGTATTTT. This gives the protein CSVAGQGVGQTDTQYF.

The gene calls are TRBV29-1 and TRBJ2-1; 9 positions agree with TRBD2. V lost 6 bases, J lost 5 bases, and 5 bases stayed unmatched. CDR1 and CDR2 (germline): SQVTM, ANQGSEA. The CDR3 covers 13 residues. In DNA, the CDR3 is TGCAGCGTCGCGGGGGGGGTCCACAATGAGCAGTTCTTC. Translation gives CSVAGGVHNEQFF.

This chain links TRBV29-1 with TRBJ2-7; possible D gene TRBD1, 5 bases. The V end lost 0 bases, the J end lost 5 bases, and 11 bases lay between the germline ends. Per germline, CDR1 SQVTM and CDR2 ANQGSEA. This CDR3 is 13 amino acids long. The CDR3 region has the DNA TGCAGCGTTGAAGATGGCAGGGTAGACGAGCAGTACTTC. Protein: CSVEDGRVDEQYF.

The V call is TRBV20-1, the J call TRBJ1-1; D unclear. The CDR3 runs 13 residues. Deletions cut 3 bases from V and 5 bases from J, with 13 bases between. Germline V CDR1 and CDR2: DFQATT, SNEGSKA (reference sequence). CDR3 DNA sequence: TGCAGTGCTAGTGCGGCTGAGGAGACTGAAGCTTTCTTT. This codes for CSASAAEETEAFF.

The chain is built from TRBV2 and TRBJ2-7; TRBD1 matches at 7 bases. Germline V gene data show CDR1 as SNHLY and CDR2 as FYNNEI. The CDR3 runs 13 residues. V gave up 10 bases and J gave up 0 bases; unmatched junction bases: 6. The CDR3 sequence is CANKQGPSYEQYF. The CDR3 coding sequence is TGTGCCAACAAACAGGGGCCCTCCTACGAGCAGTACTTC.

The J gene is TRBJ1-6, the V gene TRBV6-6; TRBD1 is a possible D gene (5 bases). V lost 2 bases and J 10 bases, leaving 15 bases between the germline ends. Germline CDR1 is MNHNY and CDR2 is SVGAGI (reference sequence). The CDR3 runs 15 residues. The CDR3 here is CASSYLRGSGSPLHF. CDR3 coding DNA: TGTGCCAGCAGTTACCTTCGGGGCTCGGGCTCACCCCTCCACTTT.

This chain connects TRBV7-8 to TRBJ2-2, with D perhaps TRBD1 (6 bases). Trimming stripped 4 bases from V and 2 bases from J, with 17 bases between. The length of the CDR3 is 17 residues. Germline CDR1 and CDR2: SGHVS and FQNEAQ. CDR3 protein: CASSSKSTGPNTGELFF. CDR3 coding DNA: TGTGCCAGCAGCTCCAAAAGTACAGGGCCCAACACCGGGGAGCTGTTTTTT.

This sequence joins TRBV4-2 and TRBJ2-7; D call uncertain. With 0 bases removed from V and 4 bases from J, the gap between germline ends came to 7 bases. From germline, CDR1 is LGHNA and CDR2 YNFKEQ. This CDR3 is built from 13 residues. The CDR3 here is CASSQETGYEQYF. DNA for the CDR3: TGTGCCAGCAGCCAAGAGACGGGTTACGAGCAGTACTTC.

The chain uses TRBV20-1 and TRBJ1-5, with TRBD1 matching over 10 bases. Trimming at V came to 4 bases and at J to 2 bases, leaving 8 bases not matched to a gene. CDR3 size: 16 residues. Germline lookup yields CDR1 DFQATT and CDR2 SNEGSKA (reference sequence). CDR3 bases: TGCAGTGCTATTCCTCCGACAGGGGGCGGCAATCAGCCCCAGCATTTT. This sequence encodes CSAIPPTGGGNQPQHF.

The genes are TRBV7-9 and TRBJ1-1; 7 bases are shared with TRBD1. Germline V gene data show CDR1 as SEHNR and CDR2 as FQNEAQ (reference sequence). The CDR3 spans 12 residues. Germline trimming cut 4 bases from V and 8 bases from J; bases unmatched to any gene: 4. The CDR3 coding sequence is TGTGCCAGCAGCTCTCAGGGGGACGAAGCTTTCTTT. Its translation is CASSSQGDEAFF.

The chain is built from TRBV12-3 or TRBV12-4 and TRBJ1-1, with D perhaps TRBD1 (5 bases). The CDR3 runs to 13 residues. The ends were cut back, 11 bases at V and 4 bases at J, with 17 bases in the middle. This CDR3 reads CAGGRNGGTEAFF. The CDR3 nucleotides are TGTGCCGGGGGGAGGAACGGCGGCACTGAAGCTTTCTTT.

This chain connects TRBV27 to TRBJ2-5; 10 bases align to TRBD1. The CDR3 has 14 amino acids. The ends lost 8 bases at V and 4 bases at J; junction bases unmatched: 7. Per the germline V gene, CDR1 is MNHEY and CDR2 is SMNVEV (reference sequence). This CDR3 reads CASGRQGARETQYF. CDR3 in DNA: TGTGCCAGCGGGAGACAGGGGGCAAGAGAGACCCAGTACTTC.

The chain has TRBV4-3 and TRBJ1-6; D is ambiguous. In germline, CDR1 is LGHNA, CDR2 YSLEER. Trimming pared 0 bases from V and 7 bases from J, leaving 10 bases between. This CDR3 region has 15 residues. Here the CDR3 reads CASSQEIGRNSPLHF. The CDR3 nucleotides read TGCGCCAGCAGCCAAGAGATTGGGAGAAATTCACCCCTCCACTTT.

V and J are TRBV30 and TRBJ1-5, with a weak D call TRBD1 (5 bases). Per the germline V gene, CDR1 is GTSNPN and CDR2 is SVGIG (reference sequence). V lost 3 bases and J 4 bases, leaving 19 bases between the germline ends. The CDR3 sequence is 16 residues long. CDR3 nucleotide sequence: TGTGCCTGGAGGGAACCCCCACGGGGGGGAAATCAGCCCCAGCATTTT. Its protein product is CAWREPPRGGNQPQHF.

The chain is built from TRBV20-1 and TRBJ1-2, with D unclear. Germline assignment: CDR1 DFQATT and CDR2 SNEGSKA (reference sequence). CDR3 length equals 13 residues. V was trimmed by 3 bases and J by 5 bases, leaving 13 bases between them. The DNA for the CDR3 is TGCAGTGCTAGTTTCGGCCGAGGGTATGGCTACACCTTC. It is translated as CSASFGRGYGYTF.

This chain links TRBV29-1 with TRBJ2-1; D possibly uses TRBD1 or TRBD2 (6 bases each). The ends were cut back, 1 base at V and 6 bases at J, with 13 bases in the middle. Germline V CDR1 and CDR2: SQVTM, ANQGSEA. The CDR3 totals 14 residues. In DNA, the CDR3 is TGCAGCGTTGAAGGACGGGGGCGTCTCAATGAGCAGTTCTTC. Its protein product is CSVEGRGRLNEQFF.

V is TRBV12-3 or TRBV12-4 and J is TRBJ2-7; D remains unclear. V was cut by 1 base and J by 6 bases, with 7 bases left in between. This CDR3 spans 12 amino acids. CDR3 in amino acids: CASSLVTAEQYF. The CDR3 DNA is TGTGCCAGCAGTTTAGTTACAGCCGAGCAGTACTTC.

The gene calls are TRBV30 and TRBJ1-2; D possibly corresponds to TRBD1 (5 bases). Trimming left V 0 bases short and J 8 bases short, with 16 bases between. The CDR3 is 14 amino acids. Per the germline V gene, CDR1 is GTSNPN and CDR2 is SVGIG (reference sequence). The CDR3, as DNA: TGTGCCTGGAGTGTATTTGGGCCAGGGCAAGGCTACACCTTC. Residues: CAWSVFGPGQGYTF.

V usage is TRBV20-1 and J usage is TRBJ2-5, with D perhaps given as TRBD1 or TRBD2 (5 bases each). Germline CDR1 DFQATT, CDR2 SNEGSKA (reference sequence). The CDR3 sequence is 13 residues long. Trimming took 3 bases from V and 2 from J, leaving 10 bases between them. CDR3 in amino acids: CSASGAVQETQYF. The CDR3 DNA follows: TGCAGTGCTAGCGGGGCGGTACAAGAGACCCAGTACTTC.

The rearrangement links TRBV20-1 to TRBJ1-1, with no clear D. CDR1 is DFQATT, CDR2 SNEGSKA, per germline (reference sequence). The CDR3 has 13 amino acids. V lost 2 bases and J lost 8, with 15 bases in between. The CDR3 DNA reads TGCAGTGCTAGAACGGGGAGGGAACAAGAAGCTTTCTTT. Its translation: CSARTGREQEAFF.

The chain carries TRBV6-2 or TRBV6-3 and TRBJ2-3; no firm D call. Germline assignment: CDR1 MNHEY and CDR2 SVGEGT. The CDR3 length is 15 residues. The V end was cut by 6 bases, the J end by 2 bases, with 15 bases between. The chain's CDR3 is CASSNYVFATDTQYF. The CDR3 DNA sequence: TGTGCCAGCAGCAACTACGTTTTCGCCACAGATACGCAGTATTTT.

The chain links TRBV3-1 to TRBJ1-5; D is unclear. The germline V gene has CDR1 LGHDT and CDR2 YNNKEL (reference sequence). The CDR3 has 15 amino acids. V gave up 2 bases and J gave up 0 bases, with 8 bases separating them. The DNA of the CDR3 is TGTGCCAGCAGCCAACGGAGAGGTAGCAATCAGCCCCAGCATTTT. Its protein product is CASSQRRGSNQPQHF.

The CDR3 spells CASSPSGVETQYF. Written as DNA, the CDR3 is TGTGCCAGCAGCCCTAGCGGGGTTGAGACCCAGTACTTC. The chain recombines TRBV5-8 with TRBJ2-5; 9 bases are a match to TRBD2. Looked up from germline, CDR1 is SGHTS and CDR2 is YDEGEE. V lost 4 bases and J lost 5; bases outside the gene matches: 3. This CDR3 region has 13 residues.

Here the CDR3 reads CASIRLPTGDSPLHF. The CDR3 DNA reads as TGTGCCAGCATCCGACTACCGACAGGGGATTCACCCCTCCACTTT. V gene TRBV2 combines with J gene TRBJ1-6, with TRBD1 matching 8 bases. V was pared by 7 bases and J by 8 bases, with 10 bases of the junction left unmatched. The CDR3 consists of 15 residues. Germline assignment: CDR1 SNHLY and CDR2 FYNNEI.

The J gene is TRBJ2-3, the V gene TRBV29-1, with a possible D match to TRBD2 (7 bases). With 2 bases removed from V and 6 bases from J, the gap between germline ends came to 15 bases. CDR3 length: 14 residues. Germline CDR1 and CDR2: SQVTM and ANQGSEA. The CDR3 DNA reads as TGCAGCGTTGAAAGGTGGGGGGGCGAGGATACGCAGTATTTT. Its translation is CSVERWGGEDTQYF.